The entry that follows covers one TCR beta chain sequence. This clone occurred a few times. Its specific antigen is unknown. It has no much larger one-base neighbor in the sample; base qualities were not kept. Libraries were constructed by the immunoSEQ multiplex PCR assay. Rearranged TCR beta chain sequences were amplified using the hsTCRB Kit according to the manufacturer's protocol. Sequencing of TCRB libraries was carried out on an Illumina MiSeq. In the original analysis: The kit vendor's proprietary platform handled demultiplexing, trimming and gene mapping. TCRdb holds this immuneACCESS table with in-frame rearrangements only. Some clones are missing; in checked studies, unresolved V genes explain under half, and the rest has no known cause. The DNA gave D and trimming, while V, J and clone size come from that table. The sample has 84,000 or so clones on record, 80% to 90% of them singletons. The top ten clones comprise more than 4.5% of the sample.

The source of the sample is a study of a mutant IDH1 vaccine in newly diagnosed glioma (TCRdb year 2021). General notes on the study: In the chemotherapy-containing groups, vaccination started alongside temozolomide cycles, whereas in patients who had radiotherapy alone it started 4-6 weeks after radiotherapy. Peripheral blood samples were drawn at six visits, namely V03 (baseline), V05, V07, V10, V12 and V13. Of the 32 patients who were treated, approximately 60% were male and around 40% were female, and the mean age was around 40 years. Before enrollment, patients had received standard therapy of radiotherapy alone, temozolomide alone, or radiochemotherapy with temozolomide; most received the combination. Longitudinal TCRB deep sequencing was performed for roughly 24 treated patients wherever samples were available for exploratory analyses. Visit V12 was the week-35 safety follow-up and visit V13 was the week-47 end of study. The study at large found these results: The authors noted that analyses of patient blood samples could not be reproduced because of sample limitations. Changes in the top peripheral T cell clonotypes picked up by TCRB sequencing did not appear to be linked to pseudoprogression. Vaccine-induced immune responses across multiple MHC alleles were detected in approximately 94% of patients. Availability determined which PBMC samples were chosen for TCRB deep sequencing.

The time point label on this specimen signifies: week 47, end of study. A 20-mer mutant IDH1 peptide at 300 micrograms in Montanide made up each vaccine dose, which was injected subcutaneously together with topical imiquimod. Across visits V03 through V10, patients got a total of eight vaccinations, given in weeks 1, 3, 5, 7, 11, 15, 19 and 23. Donors had newly diagnosed WHO grade 3 or 4 IDH1-mutant astrocytomas with loss of nuclear ATRX. The samples were drawn from NOA16, a multicentre, single-arm, open-label phase I trial in Germany that tested a mutant IDH1 peptide vaccine in humans for the first time. The DNeasy Blood and Tissue Kit was used to extract genomic DNA from EDTA blood for TCRB sequencing. Taken from cysteine to phenylalanine, the CDR3 has 14 residues. The kept DNA is CDR3 alone, 42 bases in frame from the first base. V and J lose 0 bases and 6 bases, and a span of 11 bases separates them. The germline V gene (reference sequence) provides CDR1 LNHDA and CDR2 SQIVND.

In this chain, TRBV19 is recombined with TRBJ1-1; no D gene can be assigned with confidence. Specimen: PBMCs, collected from a glioma patient whose treatment included an IDH1 peptide vaccine. This TCR came from a man aged 40-49 years with glioma. The DNA is TGTGCCAGTAGTATAGATAGGAGGAGCGCTGAAGCTTTCTTT. Translated, this is CASSIDRRSAEAFF.